This record looks at one T cell receptor beta chain sequence and its context. These data originate in a study of shared clonotypes between healthy human individuals. Assay: immunoSEQ multiplex PCR; the TCRdb copy retains only in-frame clones and omits some. This sample has 1.6 million or so clones, with 98% to 99% found just once. The germline gives CDR1 SGHTA, CDR2 FQGNSA. Trimming took off 5 bases at V and 5 bases at J, with 6 bases between the two ends. This CDR3 spans 11 amino acids. The V call is TRBV7-2, the J call TRBJ2-5; D call uncertain. Sequenced sample: naive CD4+ T cells sorted from blood. Subset meaning: CD45RA+ positively selected. The TCR was taken from a man aged 25-45 years in good health. The DNA for the CDR3 is TGTGCCAGCAGCATCGGGGAGACCCAGTACTTC. Residues: CASSIGETQYF.